Below, 15 T cell receptor beta chains from the same sample are listed, as sequenced in a study of control samples from healthy donors and cancer patients. TCRdb keeps only in-frame clones here, not all; method: immunoSEQ multiplex PCR. The table lists 190,000 or so clones, around 93% of them singletons. Sequencing used blood. The receptors come from a man between 18 and 29 years old in good health.

DNA of the CDR3: TGTGCCAGCAGCCGCCCCAGGAGGGGCTACGAGCAGTACTTC. As protein: CASSRPRRGYEQYF. The rearrangement links TRBV21-1 to TRBJ2-7; no check of the table's D call, TRBD2, against the DNA was made. TRBV21-1 counts as a pseudogene. This CDR3 is built from 14 residues.

The rearrangement links TRBV3-1 (or the pseudogene TRBV3-2) to TRBJ1-1; 9 positions agree with TRBD1. This CDR3 contains 13 residues. CDR1 is LGHDT, CDR2 YNNKEL, per germline (reference sequence). Unmatched junction bases numbered 4, after V lost 7 bases and J lost 4 bases. The chain's CDR3 is CASNRQGGTEAFF. CDR3 DNA: TGTGCCAGCAATCGACAGGGGGGCACTGAAGCTTTCTTT.

This clone was recorded only once. V gene TRBV27 combines with J gene TRBJ2-2, with D perhaps matching TRBD2 (5 bases). CDR1 is MNHEY, CDR2 SMNVEV, per germline (reference sequence). The CDR3 consists of 16 residues. V shed 7 bases and J shed 3 bases, with 18 bases lying between them. CDR3 loop: CASTTRTGRDTGELFF. The CDR3, as DNA: TGTGCCAGCACAACCAGGACGGGGAGAGACACCGGGGAGCTGTTTTTT.

The chain combines TRBV11-3 with TRBJ2-1; D possibly corresponds to TRBD2 (7 bases). V lost 5 bases, J lost 7 bases, and 12 bases lay in between. This CDR3 contains 13 residues. From germline, CDR1 is SGHNT and CDR2 YENEEA. The CDR3 here is CASSVGGRNEQFF. The CDR3 coding sequence is TGTGCCAGCAGCGTCGGGGGGCGAAATGAGCAGTTCTTC.

The chain has TRBV7-9 and TRBJ1-1; D gene ambiguous. Germline V gene lookup returns CDR1 SEHNR and CDR2 FQNEAQ (reference sequence). The CDR3 runs 13 residues. V was cut by 3 bases and J by 1 base, with 6 bases left in between. CDR3 DNA sequence: TGTGCCAGCAGCTTTGACGGGAACACTGAAGCTTTCTTT. This translates into CASSFDGNTEAFF.

The chain uses TRBV7-6 and TRBJ2-7; possibly TRBD2 for D (7 bases). The V gene's germline CDR1 is SGHVS and CDR2 FNYEAQ. V lost 5 bases, J lost 5 bases, and 19 bases lay in between. The CDR3 covers 15 residues. The CDR3 DNA reads TGTGCCAGCAGCCCTTCCCTGGGGGGGCGAAACGAGCAGTACTTC. Protein sequence: CASSPSLGGRNEQYF.

The rearrangement uses TRBV6-4 and TRBJ2-7; 12 bases fit TRBD2. J was trimmed by 0 bases and V by 4 bases; bases with no gene match: 4. The CDR3 length is 16 residues. Looked up from germline, CDR1 is MRHNA and CDR2 is SNTAGT. The CDR3 spells CASSASGGAPSYEQYF. In DNA form, the CDR3 reads TGTGCCAGCAGTGCTAGCGGGGGGGCTCCCTCCTACGAGCAGTACTTC.

This clone was seen only once. The chain employs TRBV24-1 and TRBJ2-5, with D unclear. This CDR3 is built from 14 residues. V was trimmed by 0 bases and J by 5 bases, leaving 9 bases between them. CDR1 is KGHDR, CDR2 SFDVKD, per germline. The CDR3 sequence is CATSDLRAGETQYF. The CDR3 nucleotides are TGTGCCACCAGTGATTTGAGGGCCGGGGAGACCCAGTACTTC.

The CDR3 reads CASSPESDRYTQYF. DNA of the CDR3: TGTGCCAGCTCCCCCGAGTCGGACAGATATACGCAGTATTTT. The gene calls are TRBV18 and TRBJ2-3, with D perhaps TRBD1 (6 bases). Germline V gene sequence: CDR1 KGHSH, CDR2 LQKENI. CDR3 size: 14 residues. Deletions cut 6 bases from V and 7 bases from J, with 17 bases between.

The chain links TRBV4-1 to TRBJ2-3; D is ambiguous. Germline loops: CDR1 MGHRA, CDR2 YSYEKL. V was cut by 5 bases and J by 5 bases, with 14 bases left in between. This CDR3 is built from 14 residues. CDR3 coding DNA: TGCGCCAGCAGCAAGGTCAGGAACGAAGATACGCAGTATTTT. This codes for CASSKVRNEDTQYF.

This sequence joins TRBV24-1 and TRBJ2-3, with D possibly being TRBD2 (6 bases). In germline, CDR1 is KGHDR, CDR2 SFDVKD. CDR3 size: 13 residues. V lost 10 bases to trimming and J lost 0 bases, with 10 bases between them. CDR3 residues: CATRDFSTDTQYF. The CDR3 DNA sequence: TGTGCCACACGGGACTTTAGCACAGATACGCAGTATTTT.

The gene calls are TRBV18 and TRBJ2-3; 12 bases align to TRBD2. J gave up 4 bases and V 3 bases, and 5 bases lay outside the gene matches. CDR3 length equals 16 residues. Germline-derived CDR1 and CDR2 are KGHSH and LQKENI. The CDR3 DNA reads TGTGCCAGCTCACCGGCCTCTAGCGGGGGGGCAGATACGCAGTATTTT. It translates to CASSPASSGGADTQYF.

The chain employs TRBV7-3 and TRBJ2-2; 8 bases align to TRBD2. J was trimmed by 7 bases and V by 0 bases; bases with no gene match: 7. CDR1 is SGHTA and CDR2 is FQGTGA in the germline V gene. The CDR3 has 16 amino acids. CDR3 sequence reads: CASSLTSPGGGGELFF. The CDR3, as DNA: TGTGCCAGCAGCTTAACGTCGCCCGGGGGGGGCGGGGAGCTGTTTTTT.

J is TRBJ1-6 and V is TRBV11-2; D might be TRBD1 (6 bases). The CDR3 has 14 residues. Germline lookup yields CDR1 SGHAT and CDR2 FQNNGV. Trimming took off 2 bases at V and 7 bases at J, with 9 bases between the two ends. The CDR3 sequence is CASSLSGANSPLHF. The CDR3 DNA sequence: TGTGCCAGCAGCTTATCAGGGGCCAATTCACCCCTCCACTTT.

This clone occurred once. The chain carries TRBV19 and TRBJ2-7; D unresolved. CDR1 LNHDA and CDR2 SQIVND come from the germline V gene (reference sequence). Trimming shortened V by 7 bases and J by 4 bases, and 20 bases separated the two germline ends. CDR3 size: 15 residues. This CDR3 is CASTPGSDSAYEQYF. CDR3 DNA: TGTGCCAGTACCCCCGGCAGTGACTCTGCTTACGAGCAGTACTTC.